One and the same sample provided the 5 T cell receptor beta chains below, sequenced in a study of cytomegalovirus exposure and HLA in healthy donors. The assay was immunoSEQ multiplex PCR, and TCRdb's table has in-frame clones only and misses some. The sample lists 140,000 to 150,000 clones, just over 90% seen once, with approximately 0.7% in the top ten. The sequencing sample was made of PBMCs. The receptors here all came from a man aged 18 to 29 in good health and CMV-seronegative.

V and J are TRBV5-1 and TRBJ2-1; 8 bases are a match to TRBD2. Germline CDR1 is SGHRS and CDR2 is YFSETQ. The CDR3 extends over 19 amino acids. Unmatched junction bases numbered 17, after V lost 1 base and J lost 5 bases. CDR3 protein: CASSLSASGSPVRNNEQFF. CDR3 DNA sequence: TGCGCCAGCAGCTTGTCCGCTAGCGGGTCCCCGGTTCGGAACAATGAGCAGTTCTTC.

This chain uses TRBV15 with TRBJ1-1; TRBD1 matches at 12 bases. The CDR3 consists of 13 residues. V shed 6 bases, J shed 8 bases, and the junction held 4 bases outside the gene matches. Looked up from germline, CDR1 is LNHNV and CDR2 is YYDKDF (reference sequence). CDR3: CATRRDRGREAFF. DNA for the CDR3: TGTGCCACCAGGCGGGACAGGGGGCGCGAAGCTTTCTTT.

This clone was counted ten times or more. This chain joins TRBV5-1 and TRBJ2-6; D gene ambiguous. V dropped 2 bases and J dropped 1 base, with 7 bases sitting between them. Germline lookup yields CDR1 SGHRS and CDR2 YFSETQ. This CDR3 spans 15 amino acids. The CDR3 reads CASSLLTSGANVLTF. The DNA of the CDR3 is TGCGCCAGCAGCTTACTTACTTCTGGGGCCAACGTCCTGACTTTC.

CDR3 sequence: CASSLTGYGAYEAFF. The CDR3 DNA reads TGTGCCAGCAGCCTTACAGGGTACGGGGCCTATGAAGCTTTCTTT. The J gene is TRBJ1-1, the V gene TRBV14, with D perhaps matching TRBD1 (6 bases). CDR1 is SGHDN and CDR2 is FVKESK in the germline V gene. The CDR3 runs 15 residues. V lost 4 bases and J 7 bases, leaving 19 bases between the germline ends. Looking up the rest from reference TRBV14 and TRBJ1-1 gives the full variable domain: EAGVTQFPSHSVIEKGQTVTLRCDPISGHDNLYWYRRVMGKEIKFLLHFVKESKQDESGMPNNRFLAERTGGTYSTLKVQPAELEDSGVYFCASSLTGYGAYEAFFGQGTRLTVV.

The table lists this clone with a few counts. This chain links TRBV2 with TRBJ1-5; D perhaps matches TRBD1 (6 bases). The germline gives CDR1 SNHLY, CDR2 FYNNEI. V lost 8 bases, J lost 5 bases, and 10 bases lay in between. The CDR3 contains 12 residues. This CDR3 reads CASGDIYQPQHF. The CDR3, as DNA: TGTGCCAGCGGGGACATTTATCAGCCCCAGCATTTT.